This passage covers 25 T cell receptor beta chains from one sample sequenced in a study of blood T cell repertoires in COVID-19. Produced via immunoSEQ multiplex PCR; TCRdb's table is partial and in-frame only. The sample comprises 120,000 or so clones, 60% to 80% of which are singletons, and around 5.9% rests with the top ten. Source material: peripheral blood. These receptors were taken from a man aged 60 to 69 with acute or convalescent COVID-19.

The chain combines TRBV19 with TRBJ1-1; TRBD1 agrees at 7 bases. The germline CDR1 and CDR2 sequences are LNHDA and SQIVND (reference sequence). The ends lost 6 bases at V and 0 bases at J; junction bases unmatched: 7. This CDR3 spans 15 amino acids. CDR3 nucleotides: TGTGCCAGTAGAGCCGGGACAGAAATGAACACTGAAGCTTTCTTT. As protein: CASRAGTEMNTEAFF.

In its sample, this clone was seen a few times. The CDR3 DNA reads TGTGCCAGCAGGCCACGACTGAGTAGCACAGATACGCAGTATTTT. Its protein is CASRPRLSSTDTQYF. This sequence joins TRBV7-9 and TRBJ2-3; D not certain. Trimming stripped 6 bases from V and 0 bases from J, with 13 bases between. CDR1 is SEHNR, CDR2 FQNEAQ, per germline (reference sequence). This CDR3 is built from 15 residues. Looking up the rest from reference TRBV7-9 and TRBJ2-3 gives the full variable domain: DTGVSQNPRHKITKRGQNVTFRCDPISEHNRLYWYRQTLGQGPEFLTYFQNEAQLEKSRLLSDRFSAERPKGSFSTLEIQRTEQGDSAMYLCASRPRLSSTDTQYFGPGTRLTVL.

The chain combines TRBV28 with TRBJ1-2, with D uncertain. The CDR3 has 15 amino acids. Looked up from germline, CDR1 is MDHEN and CDR2 is SYDVKM. The ends were cut back, 4 bases at V and 0 bases at J, with 12 bases in the middle. CDR3 protein: CASSSPTGANYGYTF. The DNA for the CDR3 is TGTGCCAGCAGTTCTCCTACGGGAGCTAACTATGGCTACACCTTC.

This clone has a handful of counts. The V gene is TRBV2, the J gene TRBJ2-2; 16 bases are a match to TRBD2. This CDR3 has 19 residues. Germline CDR1 and CDR2: SNHLY and FYNNEI. V gave up 3 bases and J gave up 4 bases; unmatched junction bases: 8. The CDR3 spells CASSEGTSGRASGTGELFF. The CDR3 bases are TGTGCCAGCAGTGAGGGGACTAGCGGGAGGGCGTCGGGCACCGGGGAGCTGTTTTTT. Combining the CDR3 with reference TRBV2 and TRBJ2-2 gives the whole variable domain EPEVTQTPSHQVTQMGQEVILRCVPISNHLYFYWYRQILGQKVEFLVSFYNNEISEKSEIFDDQFSVERPDGSNFTLKIRSTKLEDSAMYFCASSEGTSGRASGTGELFFGEGSRLTVL.

The chain links TRBV6-4 to TRBJ2-3; TRBD1 matches at 8 bases. V was clipped by 8 bases and J by 3 bases; unmatched bases: 4. The CDR3 has 13 residues. Germline V gene lookup returns CDR1 MRHNA and CDR2 SNTAGT. The CDR3 bases are TGTGCCAGCGCGGGACAGGCGACAGATACGCAGTATTTT. Translated: CASAGQATDTQYF.

J is TRBJ1-5 and V is TRBV19; 10 bases line up with TRBD1. J was trimmed by 3 bases and V by 1 base; bases with no gene match: 6. The CDR3 has 17 amino acids. Looked up from germline, CDR1 is LNHDA and CDR2 is SQIVND (reference sequence). CDR3 nucleotide sequence: TGTGCCAGTAGTATAGGCCGACAGGGGGCCAACAATCAGCCCCAGCATTTT. It specifies CASSIGRQGANNQPQHF. The whole variable domain, filled in from reference TRBV19 and TRBJ1-5, reads DGGITQSPKYLFRKEGQNVTLSCEQNLNHDAMYWYRQDPGQGLRLIYYSQIVNDFQKGDIAEGYSVSREKKESFPLTVTSAQKNPTAFYLCASSIGRQGANNQPQHFGDGTRLSIL.

The chain couples TRBV19 to TRBJ1-2, with a possible D match to TRBD1 (6 bases). CDR3 size: 11 residues. Trimming removed 6 bases at V and 7 bases at J, with 9 bases between. Germline CDR1 is LNHDA and CDR2 is SQIVND (reference sequence). CDR3 protein: CASRQGRGYTF. The CDR3 DNA sequence: TGTGCCAGTAGACAGGGCCGTGGCTACACCTTC.

This chain connects TRBV24-1 to TRBJ2-1; 8 positions match TRBD1. Germline CDR1 reads KGHDR; CDR2 reads SFDVKD. The trim removed 5 bases at V and 5 bases at J, leaving 10 bases unmatched. The CDR3 spans 16 residues. CDR3 region: CATSALGTGSNNEQFF. The CDR3 nucleotides read TGTGCCACCAGTGCCCTCGGGACAGGAAGCAACAATGAGCAGTTCTTC.

The V call is TRBV11-2, the J call TRBJ2-1, with TRBD2 matching 11 bases. Trimming removed 5 bases from V and 1 base from J; junction bases left unmatched: 4. The CDR3 extends over 16 amino acids. Germline CDR1 and CDR2: SGHAT and FQNNGV. The CDR3 DNA is TGTGCCAGCAGCCTTCTAGCGGGGGGTTCCTACAATGAGCAGTTCTTC. Protein product: CASSLLAGGSYNEQFF.

The chain uses TRBV7-9 and TRBJ2-2, with TRBD1 matching over 8 bases. This CDR3 has 14 amino acids. The trim removed 7 bases at V and 5 bases at J, leaving 6 bases unmatched. Germline CDR1 reads SEHNR; CDR2 reads FQNEAQ (reference sequence). CDR3 in amino acids: CASTITGGTGELFF. Written as DNA, the CDR3 is TGTGCCAGCACCATTACAGGGGGAACCGGGGAGCTGTTTTTT.

V is TRBV5-4 and J is TRBJ2-3, with 12 bases matching TRBD2. Germline values: CDR1 SGHNT, CDR2 YYREEE (reference sequence). The CDR3 length is 16 residues. Losses at the gene ends were 3 bases for V and 2 bases for J; bases not matched to a gene: 4. CDR3: CASSSGTSGPTDTQYF. The CDR3 DNA follows: TGTGCCAGCAGCTCTGGGACTAGCGGGCCCACAGATACGCAGTATTTT. Filled out from reference TRBV5-4 and TRBJ2-3, the complete variable domain reads ETGVTQSPTHLIKTRGQQVTLRCSSQSGHNTVSWYQQALGQGPQFIFQYYREEENGRGNFPPRFSGLQFPNYSSELNVNALELDDSALYLCASSSGTSGPTDTQYFGPGTRLTVL.

This sequence joins TRBV13 and TRBJ2-7; unclear D gene. Trimming pared 5 bases from V and 6 bases from J, leaving 11 bases between. This CDR3 is built from 12 residues. In germline, CDR1 is PRHDT, CDR2 FYEKMQ (reference sequence). DNA of the CDR3: TGTGCCAGCAGCGCAAACTTCCGCGAGCAGTACTTC. Protein product: CASSANFREQYF.

A single count supports this clone. The V call is TRBV18, the J call TRBJ1-1; D is possibly TRBD1 (6 bases). The germline gives CDR1 KGHSH, CDR2 LQKENI. Trimming removed 6 bases from V and 3 bases from J, with 17 bases in between. The CDR3 extends over 15 amino acids. The CDR3 DNA sequence: TGTGCCAGCTCGAAAAGCCCCGCAGGGGACACTGAAGCTTTCTTT. Protein sequence: CASSKSPAGDTEAFF.

This chain uses TRBV5-1 with TRBJ2-1; 10 nucleotides match TRBD2. The CDR3 sequence is 15 residues long. The junction had 11 bases not matched to a gene; V was cut back by 5 bases and J by 9 bases. Germline V gene lookup returns CDR1 SGHRS and CDR2 YFSETQ. DNA for the CDR3: TGCGCCAGCAGGATTGTACTAGCGGGATTAGGTGAGCAGTTCTTC. Protein: CASRIVLAGLGEQFF.

This clone was seen more than once but under ten times. The J gene is TRBJ1-1, the V gene TRBV30; D ambiguous. Germline V CDR1 and CDR2: GTSNPN, SVGIG (reference sequence). The CDR3 sequence is 13 residues long. V gave up 4 bases and J gave up 3 bases, with 12 bases separating them. CDR3 protein: CAWTRSTHTEAFF. The CDR3, as DNA: TGTGCCTGGACGCGGTCGACCCACACTGAAGCTTTCTTT.

This clone was seen just once. The chain couples TRBV15 to TRBJ1-1; 9 nucleotides align to TRBD1. The germline V gene encodes CDR1 LNHNV and CDR2 YYDKDF (reference sequence). The V gene end was trimmed by 1 base and the J gene end by 4 bases; junction bases not matched to a gene: 7. CDR3 length equals 16 residues. CDR3 amino acids: CATSRGDRVGSTEAFF. The CDR3 DNA reads TGTGCCACCAGCAGAGGGGACAGGGTGGGTAGCACTGAAGCTTTCTTT.

A few counts support this clone. This chain links TRBV19 with TRBJ2-3; D possibly corresponds to TRBD1 (5 bases). The CDR3 is made up of 13 amino acids. V lost 1 base to trimming and J lost 6 bases, with 8 bases between them. Germline V gene lookup returns CDR1 LNHDA and CDR2 SQIVND (reference sequence). Here the CDR3 reads CASSIGRVDTQYF. CDR3 nucleotide sequence: TGTGCCAGTAGTATAGGCAGGGTGGATACGCAGTATTTT.

J is TRBJ2-2 and V is TRBV6-1; 11 bases map to TRBD2. Per germline, CDR1 MNHNS and CDR2 SASEGT. CDR3 size: 15 residues. V lost 6 bases to trimming and J lost 4 bases; unmatched junction nucleotides: 4. The CDR3 spells CASRWTSGLTGELFF. The DNA for the CDR3 is TGTGCCAGCAGATGGACTAGCGGGCTCACCGGGGAGCTGTTTTTT.

CDR3 sequence: CASSGGVISNQPQHF. The CDR3 DNA reads as TGTGCCAGCAGTGGGGGAGTCATTAGCAATCAGCCCCAGCATTTT. The chain has TRBV2 and TRBJ1-5; unclear D gene. The germline CDR1 and CDR2 sequences are SNHLY and FYNNEI. This CDR3 has 15 amino acids. Trimming cost V 4 bases and J 0 bases, with 10 bases left between them.

This chain links TRBV2 with TRBJ2-3; D is possibly TRBD2 (6 bases). The CDR3 totals 16 residues. The ends were cut back, 4 bases at V and 4 bases at J, with 18 bases in the middle. Germline CDR1 reads SNHLY; CDR2 reads FYNNEI. The CDR3 loop reads CASSGLGGGLADTQYF. The CDR3 nucleotides are TGTGCCAGCAGTGGGCTGGGTGGGGGACTCGCAGATACGCAGTATTTT.

J is TRBJ1-6 and V is TRBV19, with 8 bases that match TRBD1. This CDR3 region has 13 residues. The J segment lost 7 bases and the V segment lost 6 bases, leaving 2 bases of the junction unmatched. CDR1 LNHDA and CDR2 SQIVND come from the germline V gene (reference sequence). CDR3 sequence reads: CASRDRENSPLHF. CDR3 DNA sequence: TGTGCCAGTAGGGACAGGGAGAATTCACCCCTCCACTTT. Variable domain in full (rest from reference TRBV19 and TRBJ1-6): DGGITQSPKYLFRKEGQNVTLSCEQNLNHDAMYWYRQDPGQGLRLIYYSQIVNDFQKGDIAEGYSVSREKKESFPLTVTSAQKNPTAFYLCASRDRENSPLHFGNGTRLTVT.

The V and J genes are TRBV19 and TRBJ2-6; TRBD1 agrees at 9 bases. CDR3 length equals 17 residues. Germline V gene lookup returns CDR1 LNHDA and CDR2 SQIVND (reference sequence). The junction had 5 bases not matched to a gene; V was cut back by 5 bases and J by 0 bases. The chain's CDR3 is CASSPDRGRSGANVLTF. The DNA of the CDR3 is TGTGCCAGTAGTCCGGACAGGGGTCGCTCTGGGGCCAACGTCCTGACTTTC.

The genes are TRBV7-2 and TRBJ1-4; weak D call: TRBD1 (5 bases). Germline CDR1 is SGHTA and CDR2 is FQGNSA. Deletions cut 3 bases from V and 5 bases from J, with 10 bases between. The CDR3 length is 14 residues. CDR3 sequence: CASSFHRQNEKLFF. The CDR3 nucleotides read TGTGCCAGCAGCTTTCACAGGCAAAATGAAAAACTGTTTTTT.

The gene calls are TRBV2 and TRBJ1-1; TRBD1 matches at 7 bases. V shed 5 bases, J shed 4 bases, and the junction held 10 bases outside the gene matches. Germline V CDR1 and CDR2: SNHLY, FYNNEI. The CDR3 totals 15 residues. CDR3 bases: TGTGCCAGCAGTCGACAGGGCCCTTCGGGCACTGAAGCTTTCTTT. It yields the protein CASSRQGPSGTEAFF.

The chain joins TRBV29-1 to TRBJ1-5, with a possible D match to TRBD1 (6 bases). Trimming took off 6 bases at V and 7 bases at J, with 16 bases between the two ends. This CDR3 contains 13 residues. Germline-derived CDR1 and CDR2 are SQVTM and ANQGSEA. The CDR3 loop reads CSVGSGAGQPQHF. The DNA for the CDR3 is TGCAGCGTCGGATCAGGGGCCGGACAGCCCCAGCATTTT. Supplemented by reference TRBV29-1 and TRBJ1-5, the full variable domain reads SAVISQKPSRDICQRGTSLTIQCQVDSQVTMMFWYRQQPGQSLTLIATANQGSEATYESGFVIDKFPISRPNLTFSTLTVSNMSPEDSSIYLCSVGSGAGQPQHFGDGTRLSIL.